One and the same sample provided the 5 T cell receptor beta chains below, sequenced in a study of neurological immune-mediated disorders. TCRdb analysed the 5' RACE reads with MiXCR anew, one entry per CDR3 protein. The sample records about 66,000 distinct CDR3 sequences, 5.2% being singletons. Sequences were obtained from PBMCs. These receptors were obtained from a woman in her twenties or thirties with multiple sclerosis.

This clonotype occurred many times. J is TRBJ1-1 and V is TRBV28; no clear D gene. V was clipped by 4 bases and J by 0 bases, with 9 bases between them. CDR3 length: 14 residues. Germline CDR1 and CDR2: MDHEN and SYDVKM. The CDR3 spells CASSSASLNTEAFF. The DNA for the CDR3 is TGTGCCAGCAGTTCCGCCAGCTTGAACACTGAAGCTTTCTTT.

This clonotype has ten or more counts. The CDR3 reads CSARPPGTGYTF. The DNA for the CDR3 is TGCAGTGCTAGGCCCCCCGGGACAGGCTACACCTTC. V gene TRBV20-1 combines with J gene TRBJ1-2; D is perhaps TRBD1 (6 bases). The V gene's germline CDR1 is DFQATT and CDR2 SNEGSKA (reference sequence). CDR3 length: 12 amino acids. V was shortened by 3 bases and J by 8 bases, with 13 bases between the two germline ends.

This clonotype was seen a handful of times. This chain links TRBV12-3 or TRBV12-4 with TRBJ2-1; TRBD2 aligns across 12 bases. The CDR3 is made up of 15 amino acids. V dropped 5 bases and J dropped 4; count of bases not matched to a gene: 3. The CDR3 DNA follows: TGTGCCAGCAGTCGAACTAGCGGGGGGTACAATGAGCAGTTCTTC. It codes for CASSRTSGGYNEQFF.

This clonotype was observed many times. J is TRBJ2-2 and V is TRBV20-1; D is uncertain. Trimming shortened V by 3 bases and J by 6 bases, and 14 bases separated the two germline ends. This CDR3 has 14 amino acids. Germline-derived CDR1 and CDR2 are DFQATT and SNEGSKA (reference sequence). The chain's CDR3 is CSASDSGSSGELFF. CDR3 DNA: TGCAGTGCTAGCGACTCCGGAAGTTCCGGGGAGCTGTTTTTT.

The chain couples TRBV7-6 to TRBJ1-4; 7 bases match TRBD1. With V trimmed by 5 bases and J by 0 bases, 6 bases remained unmatched. The CDR3 totals 16 residues. Germline CDR1 and CDR2: SGHVS and FNYEAQ. Here the CDR3 reads CASSLSDRATNEKLFF. The CDR3 DNA is TGTGCCAGCAGCCTCTCCGACAGGGCAACTAATGAAAAACTGTTTTTT.